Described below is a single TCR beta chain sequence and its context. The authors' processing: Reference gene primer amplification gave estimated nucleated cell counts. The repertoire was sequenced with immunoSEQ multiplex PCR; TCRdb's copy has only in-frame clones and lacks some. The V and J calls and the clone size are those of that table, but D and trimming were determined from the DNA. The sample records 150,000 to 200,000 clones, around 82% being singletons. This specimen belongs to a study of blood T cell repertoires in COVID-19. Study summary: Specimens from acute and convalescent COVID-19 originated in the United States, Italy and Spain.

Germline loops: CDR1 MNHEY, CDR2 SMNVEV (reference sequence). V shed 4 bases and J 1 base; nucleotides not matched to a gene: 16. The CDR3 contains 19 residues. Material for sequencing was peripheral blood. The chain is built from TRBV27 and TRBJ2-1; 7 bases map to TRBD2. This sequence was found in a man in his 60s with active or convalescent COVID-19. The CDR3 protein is CASSSQGAGAVGSYNEQFF. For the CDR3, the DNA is TGTGCCAGCAGTTCCCAAGGTGCGGGAGCCGTGGGGTCCTACAATGAGCAGTTCTTC.